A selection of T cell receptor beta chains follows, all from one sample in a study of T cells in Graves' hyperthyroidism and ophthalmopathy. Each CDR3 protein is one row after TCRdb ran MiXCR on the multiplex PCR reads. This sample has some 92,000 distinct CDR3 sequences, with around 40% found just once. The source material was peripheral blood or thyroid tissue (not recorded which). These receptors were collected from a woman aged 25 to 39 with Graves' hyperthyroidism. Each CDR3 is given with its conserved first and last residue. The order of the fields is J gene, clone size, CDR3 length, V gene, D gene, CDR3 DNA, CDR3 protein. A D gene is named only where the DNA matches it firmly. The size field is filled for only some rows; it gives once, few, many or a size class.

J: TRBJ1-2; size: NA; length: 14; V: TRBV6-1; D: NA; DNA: TGTGCCAGCAGTTACGGGACGTCTAACTATGGCTACACCTTC; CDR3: CASSYGTSNYGYTF
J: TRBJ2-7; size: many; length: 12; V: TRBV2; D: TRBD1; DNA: TGTGCCAGCAGGGACAGGGGCTACGAGCAGTACTTC; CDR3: CASRDRGYEQYF
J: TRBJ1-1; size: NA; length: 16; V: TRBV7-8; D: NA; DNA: TGTGCCAGCAGCCTAGAGGCAAGCTCTGGAAACACTGAAGCTTTCTTT; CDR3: CASSLEASSGNTEAFF
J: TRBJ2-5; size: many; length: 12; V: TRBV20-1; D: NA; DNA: TGCAGTCCCCATCCCGGGGTGGAGACCCAGTACTTC; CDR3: CSPHPGVETQYF
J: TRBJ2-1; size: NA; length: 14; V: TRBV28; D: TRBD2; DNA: TGTGCCAGTCAGACCGGGACTAGAGTAAATGAGCAGTTCTTC; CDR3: CASQTGTRVNEQFF
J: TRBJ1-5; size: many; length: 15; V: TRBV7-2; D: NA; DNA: TGTGCCAGCAGCTCGCAGGGATGGGGGGGTCAGCCCCAGCATTTT; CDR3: CASSSQGWGGQPQHF
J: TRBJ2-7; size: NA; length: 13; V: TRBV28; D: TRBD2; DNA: TGTGCCAGCAGCCCTAGCGGGAGAGGCGAGCAGTACTTC; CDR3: CASSPSGRGEQYF
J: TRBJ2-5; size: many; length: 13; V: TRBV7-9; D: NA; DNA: TGTGCCAGCAGCTACATCGGGGAAGAGACCCAGTACTTC; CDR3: CASSYIGEETQYF
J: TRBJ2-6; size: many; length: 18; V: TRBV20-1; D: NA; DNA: TGCGCTCTAACCAGGGGGGACAGAAGCCTCTCTGGGGCCAACGTCCTGACTTTC; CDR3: CALTRGDRSLSGANVLTF
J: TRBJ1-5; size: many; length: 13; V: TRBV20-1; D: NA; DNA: TGCAGTGCGGACGGGAGGCGTAATCAGCCCCAGCATTTT; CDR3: CSADGRRNQPQHF
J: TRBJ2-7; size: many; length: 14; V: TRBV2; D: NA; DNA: TGTGCCAGCAGTCAGAGATACCGTACCTACGAGCAGTACTTC; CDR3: CASSQRYRTYEQYF
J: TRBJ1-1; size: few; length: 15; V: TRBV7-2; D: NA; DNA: TGTGCCAGCAGCTTAACGGGGGGACCGAACACTGAAGCTTTCTTT; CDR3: CASSLTGGPNTEAFF
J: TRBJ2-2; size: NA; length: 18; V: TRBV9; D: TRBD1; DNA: TGTGCCAGCAGCGCCCAACCGGTACAGGGGGGAAACACCGGGGAGCTGTTTTTT; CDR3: CASSAQPVQGGNTGELFF
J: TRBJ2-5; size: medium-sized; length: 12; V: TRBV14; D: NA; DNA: TGTGCCAGCAGCCAAGAGGTACAGACCCAGTACTTC; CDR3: CASSQEVQTQYF
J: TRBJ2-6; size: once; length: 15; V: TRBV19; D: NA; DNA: TGTGCCATTAGTCAGGGCGCGGCCGGGGCCGACGTCCTGACATTC; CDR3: CAISQGAAGADVLTF
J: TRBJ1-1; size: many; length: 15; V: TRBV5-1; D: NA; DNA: TGCGCCAGCAGCTCCCGGTTAGGCGGGAACACTGAAGCTTTCTTT; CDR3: CASSSRLGGNTEAFF
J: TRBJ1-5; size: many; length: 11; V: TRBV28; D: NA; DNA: TGTGCCAGCCGTAGCAATCAGCCCCAGCATTTT; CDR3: CASRSNQPQHF
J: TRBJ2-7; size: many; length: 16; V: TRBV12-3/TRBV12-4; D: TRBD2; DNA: TGTGCCAGCAGTTCTTATGGGACTAGCGGCTCCTACGAGCAGTACTTC; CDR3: CASSSYGTSGSYEQYF
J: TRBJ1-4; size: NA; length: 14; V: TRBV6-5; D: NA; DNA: TGTGCCAGCAGTTGGAGCAGGGATGGCGAAAAACTGTTTTTT; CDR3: CASSWSRDGEKLFF
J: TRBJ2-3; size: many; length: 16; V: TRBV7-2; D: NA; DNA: TGTGCCAGCAGCTTAGGGTCTGCCCGAAGCACAGATACGCAGTATTTT; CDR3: CASSLGSARSTDTQYF
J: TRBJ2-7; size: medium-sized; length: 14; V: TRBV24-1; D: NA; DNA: TGTGCCACCAGTGACACGCTAACAGGGAACGAGCAGTACTTC; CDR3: CATSDTLTGNEQYF
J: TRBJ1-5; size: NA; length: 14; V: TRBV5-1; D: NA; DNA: TGCGCCAGCAGCTACCTAGCGGGCAGTGAGACCCAGCATTTT; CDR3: CASSYLAGSETQHF
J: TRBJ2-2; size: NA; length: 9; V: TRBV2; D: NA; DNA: TGTGCCAGCATGGGGGAGCTGTTTTTT; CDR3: CASMGELFF
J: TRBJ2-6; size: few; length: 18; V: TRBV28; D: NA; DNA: TGTGCCAGCAGTTTTCTTGTTGGGCGGCGCTCTGGGGCCAACGTCCTGACTTTC; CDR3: CASSFLVGRRSGANVLTF
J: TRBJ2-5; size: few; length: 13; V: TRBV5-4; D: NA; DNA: TGTGCCAGCAGTGCTGGGGCGGGGGAGACCCAGTACTTC; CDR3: CASSAGAGETQYF
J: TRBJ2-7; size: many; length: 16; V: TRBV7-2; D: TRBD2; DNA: TGTGCCAGCAGCTTAGATAGCGGGAGTCGCGCCTACGAGCAGTACTTC; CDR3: CASSLDSGSRAYEQYF
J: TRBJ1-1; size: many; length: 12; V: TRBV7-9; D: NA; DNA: TGTGCCAGCAGCGGACCGCTCACTGAAGCTTTCTTT; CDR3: CASSGPLTEAFF
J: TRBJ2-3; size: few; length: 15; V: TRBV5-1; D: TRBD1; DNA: TGCGCCAGCAGCCCCGGGGACAGGGGAGTGGATACGCAGTATTTT; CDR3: CASSPGDRGVDTQYF
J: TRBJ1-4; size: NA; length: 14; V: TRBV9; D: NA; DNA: TGTGCCAGCAGCGTAGGGACAGAGAATGAAAAACTGTTTTTT; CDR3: CASSVGTENEKLFF
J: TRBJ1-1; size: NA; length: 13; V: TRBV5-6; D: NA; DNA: TGTGCCAGCAGCCTAACTAAGAACACTGAAGCTCTCTTT; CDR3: CASSLTKNTEALF
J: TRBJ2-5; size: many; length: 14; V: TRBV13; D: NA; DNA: TGTGCCAGCAGCTTAAGGGGATCGGCAGAGACCCAGTACTTC; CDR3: CASSLRGSAETQYF
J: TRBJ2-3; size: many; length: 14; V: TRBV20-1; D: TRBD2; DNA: TGCAGTGCAGCTAGCGGGAGGGCCACAGATACGCAGTATTTT; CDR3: CSAASGRATDTQYF
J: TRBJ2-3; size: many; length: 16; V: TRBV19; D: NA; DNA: TGTGCCAGTAGTATAGATACCGGGACAAGCACAGATACGCAGTATTTT; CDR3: CASSIDTGTSTDTQYF
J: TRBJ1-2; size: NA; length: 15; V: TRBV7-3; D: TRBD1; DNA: TGTGCCAGCGCTCTTCGACAGGGCGTACGGTATGGCTACACCTTC; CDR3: CASALRQGVRYGYTF
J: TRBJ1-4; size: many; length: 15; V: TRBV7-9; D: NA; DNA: TGTGCCAGCAGCTCGTTTTCGTCGGGAGATGAAAAACTGTTTTTT; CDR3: CASSSFSSGDEKLFF
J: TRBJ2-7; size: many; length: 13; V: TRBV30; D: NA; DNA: TGTGCCTGGAGTTGGAGCGACTCCTACGAGCAGTACTTC; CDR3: CAWSWSDSYEQYF
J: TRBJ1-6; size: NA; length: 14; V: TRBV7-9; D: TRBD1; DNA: TGTGCCAGCAGCCAAGGACAGGGCGGATCACCCCTCCACTTT; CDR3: CASSQGQGGSPLHF
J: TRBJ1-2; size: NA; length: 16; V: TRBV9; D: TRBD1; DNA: TGTGCCAGCAGCCGTATACAGGGGGCTGGGGACTATGGCTACACCTTC; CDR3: CASSRIQGAGDYGYTF
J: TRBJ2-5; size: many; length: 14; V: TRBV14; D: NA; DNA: TGTGCCAGCAGCCGGGGAGGAAGTCAAGAGACCCAGTACTTC; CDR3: CASSRGGSQETQYF
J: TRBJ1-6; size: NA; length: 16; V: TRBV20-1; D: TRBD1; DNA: TGCAGTGCGGGATCAGGGGGCGACTCCTATAATTCACCCCTCCACTTT; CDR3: CSAGSGGDSYNSPLHF